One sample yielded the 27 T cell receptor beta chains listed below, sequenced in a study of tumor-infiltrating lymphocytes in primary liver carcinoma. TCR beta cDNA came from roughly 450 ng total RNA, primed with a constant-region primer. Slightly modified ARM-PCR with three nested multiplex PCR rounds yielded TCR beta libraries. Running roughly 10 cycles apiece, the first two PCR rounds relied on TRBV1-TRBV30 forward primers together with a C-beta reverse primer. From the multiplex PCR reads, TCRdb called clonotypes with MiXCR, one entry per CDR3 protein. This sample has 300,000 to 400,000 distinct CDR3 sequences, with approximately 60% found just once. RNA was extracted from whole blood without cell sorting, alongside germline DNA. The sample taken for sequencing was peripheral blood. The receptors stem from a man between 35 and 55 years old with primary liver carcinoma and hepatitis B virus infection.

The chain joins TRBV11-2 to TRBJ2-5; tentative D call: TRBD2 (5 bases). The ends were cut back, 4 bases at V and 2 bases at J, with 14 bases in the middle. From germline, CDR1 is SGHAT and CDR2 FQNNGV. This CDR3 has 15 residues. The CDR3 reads CASSSGGAKQETQYF. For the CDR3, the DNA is TGTGCCAGCAGCTCAGGAGGCGCGAAACAAGAGACCCAGTACTTC.

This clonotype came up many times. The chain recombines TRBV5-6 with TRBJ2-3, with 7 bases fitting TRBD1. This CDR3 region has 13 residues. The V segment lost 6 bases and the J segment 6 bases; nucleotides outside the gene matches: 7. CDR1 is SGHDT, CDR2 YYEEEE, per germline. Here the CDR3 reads CASIWLQGDTQYF. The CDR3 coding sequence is TGTGCCAGCATCTGGTTACAGGGGGATACGCAGTATTTT.

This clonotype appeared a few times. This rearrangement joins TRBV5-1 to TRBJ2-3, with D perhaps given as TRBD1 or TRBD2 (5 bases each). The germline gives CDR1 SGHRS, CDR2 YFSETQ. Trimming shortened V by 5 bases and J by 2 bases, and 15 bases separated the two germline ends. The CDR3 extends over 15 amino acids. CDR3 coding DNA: TGCGCCAGCAGTTCCGGGACCCTGGTCACAGATACGCAGTATTTT. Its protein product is CASSSGTLVTDTQYF.

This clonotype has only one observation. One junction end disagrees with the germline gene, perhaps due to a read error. CDR3 amino acids: CASSYSTGANILTF. CDR3 in DNA: TGTGCCAGCAGTTACAGTACTGGGGCCAACATCCTGACTTTC. The V gene is TRBV6-5, the J gene TRBJ2-6, with D possibly being TRBD1 (5 bases). The length of the CDR3 is 14 residues. CDR1 and CDR2 from the germline V gene are MNHEY and SVGAGI.

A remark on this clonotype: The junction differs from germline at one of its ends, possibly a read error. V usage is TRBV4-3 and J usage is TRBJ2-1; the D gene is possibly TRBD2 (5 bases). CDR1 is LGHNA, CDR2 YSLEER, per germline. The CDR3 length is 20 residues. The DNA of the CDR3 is TGCGCCAGCAGCCAAGATGCTCTAGTGATCTTTGGGAGCTCCAACAATGAGCAGTTCTTC. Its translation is CASSQDALVIFGSSNNEQFF.

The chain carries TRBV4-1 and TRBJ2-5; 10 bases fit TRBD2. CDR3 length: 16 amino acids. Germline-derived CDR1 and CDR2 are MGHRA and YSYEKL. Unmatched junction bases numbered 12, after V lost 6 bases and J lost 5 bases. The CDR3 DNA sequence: TGCGCCAGCAGGTATGCAAGCGGGAGGGCCCGTGAGACCCAGTACTTC. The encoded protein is CASRYASGRARETQYF.

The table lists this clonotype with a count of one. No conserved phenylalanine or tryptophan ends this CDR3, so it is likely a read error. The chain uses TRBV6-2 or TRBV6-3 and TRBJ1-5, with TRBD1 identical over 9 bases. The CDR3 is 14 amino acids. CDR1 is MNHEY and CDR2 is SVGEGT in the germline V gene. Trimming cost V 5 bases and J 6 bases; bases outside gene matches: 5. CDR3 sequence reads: CASSNPGQGQPQHS. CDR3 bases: TGTGCCAGCAGTAATCCGGGACAGGGTCAGCCCCAGCATTCT.

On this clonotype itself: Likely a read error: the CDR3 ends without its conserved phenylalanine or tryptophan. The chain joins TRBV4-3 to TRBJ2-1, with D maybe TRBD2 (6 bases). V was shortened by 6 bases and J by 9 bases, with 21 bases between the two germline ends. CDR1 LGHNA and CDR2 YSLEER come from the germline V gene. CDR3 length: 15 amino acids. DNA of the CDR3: TGCGCCAGCAGTCAAAGGGGACTCTTTTATTCTGAGCAGTTCTTA. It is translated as CASSQRGLFYSEQFL.

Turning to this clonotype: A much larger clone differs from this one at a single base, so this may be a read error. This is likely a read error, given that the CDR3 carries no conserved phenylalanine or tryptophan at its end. CDR3 nucleotide sequence: TGTGCCAGCAGTTACTCGACAGCTGGGTCACCCCTCCACCTT. As protein: CASSYSTAGSPLHL. J is TRBJ1-6 and V is TRBV6-2 or TRBV6-3; the D gene is possibly TRBD1 (5 bases). Looked up from germline, CDR1 is MNHEY and CDR2 is SVGEGT. V was trimmed by 0 bases and J by 10 bases, leaving 10 bases between them. The CDR3 totals 14 residues.

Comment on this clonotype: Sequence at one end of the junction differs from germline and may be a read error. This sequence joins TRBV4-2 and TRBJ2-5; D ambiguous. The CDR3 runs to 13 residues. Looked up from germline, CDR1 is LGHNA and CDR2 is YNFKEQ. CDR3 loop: CASSPNREEAQYF. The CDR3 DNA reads TGTGCCAGCAGCCCTAACAGAGAAGAGGCCCAGTACTTC.

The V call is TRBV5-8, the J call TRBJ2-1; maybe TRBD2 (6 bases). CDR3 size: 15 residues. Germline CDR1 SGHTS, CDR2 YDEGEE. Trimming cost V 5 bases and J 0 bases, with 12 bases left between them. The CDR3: CASSEDGSSYNEQFF. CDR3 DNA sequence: TGTGCCAGCAGTGAGGACGGGAGCTCCTACAATGAGCAGTTCTTC.

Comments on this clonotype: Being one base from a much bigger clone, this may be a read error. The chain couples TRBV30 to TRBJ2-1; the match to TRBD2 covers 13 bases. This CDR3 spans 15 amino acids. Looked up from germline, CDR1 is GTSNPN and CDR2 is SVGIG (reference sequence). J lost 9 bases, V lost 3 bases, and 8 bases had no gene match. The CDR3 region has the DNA TGTGCCTGGAGGACAACTAGCGGGAGGGCCAGTGAGCAGTTCTTC. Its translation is CAWRTTSGRASEQFF.

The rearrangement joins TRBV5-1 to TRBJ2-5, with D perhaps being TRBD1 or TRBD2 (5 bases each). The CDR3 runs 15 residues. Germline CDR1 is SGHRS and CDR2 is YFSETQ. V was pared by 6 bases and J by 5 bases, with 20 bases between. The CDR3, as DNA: TGCGCCAGCAACATGGGGACCGTGGGGAAGGAGACCCAGTACTTC. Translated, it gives CASNMGTVGKETQYF.

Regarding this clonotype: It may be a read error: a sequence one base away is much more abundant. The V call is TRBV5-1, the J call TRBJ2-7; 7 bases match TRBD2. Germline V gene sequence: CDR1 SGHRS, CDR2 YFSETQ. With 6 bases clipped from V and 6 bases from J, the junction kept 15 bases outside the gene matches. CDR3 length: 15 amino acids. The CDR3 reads CASIRGGGDQIEQYF. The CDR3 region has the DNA TGCGCCAGCATCCGTGGGGGAGGGGACCAGATCGAGCAGTACTTC. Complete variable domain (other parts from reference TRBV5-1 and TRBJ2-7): KAGVTQTPRYLIKTRGQQVTLSCSPISGHRSVSWYQQTPGQGLQFLFEYFSETQRNKGNFPGRFSGRQFSNSRSEMNVSTLELGDSALYLCASIRGGGDQIEQYFGPGTRLTVT.

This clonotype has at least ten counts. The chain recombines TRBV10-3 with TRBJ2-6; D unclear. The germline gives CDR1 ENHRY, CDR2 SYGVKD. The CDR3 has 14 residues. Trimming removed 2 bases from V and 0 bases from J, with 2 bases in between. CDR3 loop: CAISEDSGANVLTF. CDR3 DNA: TGTGCCATCAGTGAGGACTCTGGGGCCAACGTCCTGACTTTC.

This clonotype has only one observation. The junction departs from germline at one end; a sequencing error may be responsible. This chain's CDR3 is CASSDRRLHVQYF. The CDR3 nucleotides are TGCGCCAGCAGCGACAGGCGACTCCACGTGCAGTACTTC. This chain links TRBV11-1 with TRBJ2-7; perhaps TRBD1 as D (6 bases). Germline assignment: CDR1 SGHAT and CDR2 FQDESV (reference sequence). The CDR3 has 13 residues.

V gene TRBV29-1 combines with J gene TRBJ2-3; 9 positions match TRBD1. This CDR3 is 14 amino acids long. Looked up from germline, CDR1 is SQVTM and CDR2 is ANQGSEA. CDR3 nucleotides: TGCAGTGCTGAAAGGACAGGGGGCACAGATACGCAGTATTTT. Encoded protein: CSAERTGGTDTQYF.

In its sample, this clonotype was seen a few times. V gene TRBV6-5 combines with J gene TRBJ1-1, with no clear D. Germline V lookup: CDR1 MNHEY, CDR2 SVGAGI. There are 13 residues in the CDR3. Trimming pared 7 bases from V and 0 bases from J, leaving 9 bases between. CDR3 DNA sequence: TGTGCCAGCACCTCAGGATTGAACACTGAAGCTTTCTTT. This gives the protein CASTSGLNTEAFF.

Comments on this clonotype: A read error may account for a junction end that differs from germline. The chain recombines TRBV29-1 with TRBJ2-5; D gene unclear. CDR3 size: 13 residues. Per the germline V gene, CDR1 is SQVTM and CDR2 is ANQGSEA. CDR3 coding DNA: TGCAGTGTTGATTCGCAGATCCAAGAGGCCCAGTACTTC. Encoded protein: CSVDSQIQEAQYF.

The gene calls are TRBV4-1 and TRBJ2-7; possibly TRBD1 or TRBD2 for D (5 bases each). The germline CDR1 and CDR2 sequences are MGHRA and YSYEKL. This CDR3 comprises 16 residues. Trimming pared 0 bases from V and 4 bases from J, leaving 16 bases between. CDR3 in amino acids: CASSQDWDGGGYEQYF. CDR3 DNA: TGCGCCAGCAGCCAAGATTGGGACGGTGGAGGATACGAGCAGTACTTC.

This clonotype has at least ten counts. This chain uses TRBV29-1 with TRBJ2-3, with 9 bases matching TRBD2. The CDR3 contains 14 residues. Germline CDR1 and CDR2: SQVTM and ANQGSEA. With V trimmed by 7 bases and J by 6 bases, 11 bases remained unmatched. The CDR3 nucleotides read TGCAGCGCCCTGCCAGCGGGGGGAGCGGATACGCAGTATTTT. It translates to CSALPAGGADTQYF.

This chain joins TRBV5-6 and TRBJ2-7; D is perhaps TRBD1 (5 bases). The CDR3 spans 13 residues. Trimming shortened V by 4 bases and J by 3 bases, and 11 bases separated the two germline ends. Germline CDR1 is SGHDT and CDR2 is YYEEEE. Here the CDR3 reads CASSRRQIYEQYF. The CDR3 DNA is TGTGCCAGCAGCCGGAGACAGATCTACGAGCAGTACTTC. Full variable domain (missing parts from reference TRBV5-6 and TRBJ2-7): DAGVTQSPTHLIKTRGQQVTLRCSPKSGHDTVSWYQQALGQGPQFIFQYYEEEERQRGNFPDRFSGHQFPNYSSELNVNALLLGDSALYLCASSRRQIYEQYFGPGTRLTVT.

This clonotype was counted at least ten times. CDR3 in amino acids: CSVARDAGNNEQFF. Here the CDR3 DNA reads TGCAGCGTCGCACGGGATGCGGGCAACAATGAGCAGTTCTTC. The chain carries TRBV29-1 and TRBJ2-1, with a tentative D call TRBD2 (5 bases). V gave up 6 bases and J gave up 5 bases, with 17 bases separating them. The CDR3 is 14 amino acids. Germline values: CDR1 SQVTM, CDR2 ANQGSEA.

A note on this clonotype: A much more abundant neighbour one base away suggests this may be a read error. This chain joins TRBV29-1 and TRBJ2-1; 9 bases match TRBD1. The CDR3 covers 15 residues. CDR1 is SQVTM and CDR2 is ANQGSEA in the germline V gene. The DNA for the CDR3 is TGCAGCGTTGAAAGAGATACAGGGGGCCACAATGACCAGTTCTTC. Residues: CSVERDTGGHNDQFF.

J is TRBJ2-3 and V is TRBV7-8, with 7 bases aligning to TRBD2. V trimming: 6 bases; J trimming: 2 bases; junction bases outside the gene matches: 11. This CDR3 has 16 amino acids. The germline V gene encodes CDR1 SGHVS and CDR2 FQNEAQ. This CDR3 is CASSLLTGLPTDTQYF. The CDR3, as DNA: TGTGCCAGCAGTCTACTAACGGGACTACCCACAGATACGCAGTATTTT. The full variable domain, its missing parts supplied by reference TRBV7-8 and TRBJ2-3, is GAGVSQSPRYKVAKRGQDVALRCDPISGHVSLFWYQQALGQGPEFLTYFQNEAQLDKSGLPSDRFFAERPEGSVSTLKIQRTQQEDSAVYLCASSLLTGLPTDTQYFGPGTRLTVL.

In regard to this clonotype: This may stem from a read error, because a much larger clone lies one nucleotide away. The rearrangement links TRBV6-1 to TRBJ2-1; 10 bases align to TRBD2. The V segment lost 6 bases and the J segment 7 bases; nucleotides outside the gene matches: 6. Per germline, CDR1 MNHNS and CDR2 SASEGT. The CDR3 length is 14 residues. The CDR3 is CASSPSGSANEQFF. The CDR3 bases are TGTGCCAGCAGCCCTAGCGGGAGTGCTAATGAGCAGTTCTTC.

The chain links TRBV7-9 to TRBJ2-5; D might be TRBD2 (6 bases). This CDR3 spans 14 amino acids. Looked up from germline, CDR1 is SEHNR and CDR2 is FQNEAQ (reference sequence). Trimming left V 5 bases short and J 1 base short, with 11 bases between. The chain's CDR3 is CASSHGGSQETQYF. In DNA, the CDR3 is TGTGCCAGCAGCCATGGAGGGTCCCAAGAGACCCAGTACTTC. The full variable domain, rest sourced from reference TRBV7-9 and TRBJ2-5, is DTGVSQNPRHKITKRGQNVTFRCDPISEHNRLYWYRQTLGQGPEFLTYFQNEAQLEKSRLLSDRFSAERPKGSFSTLEIQRTEQGDSAMYLCASSHGGSQETQYFGPGTRLLVL.